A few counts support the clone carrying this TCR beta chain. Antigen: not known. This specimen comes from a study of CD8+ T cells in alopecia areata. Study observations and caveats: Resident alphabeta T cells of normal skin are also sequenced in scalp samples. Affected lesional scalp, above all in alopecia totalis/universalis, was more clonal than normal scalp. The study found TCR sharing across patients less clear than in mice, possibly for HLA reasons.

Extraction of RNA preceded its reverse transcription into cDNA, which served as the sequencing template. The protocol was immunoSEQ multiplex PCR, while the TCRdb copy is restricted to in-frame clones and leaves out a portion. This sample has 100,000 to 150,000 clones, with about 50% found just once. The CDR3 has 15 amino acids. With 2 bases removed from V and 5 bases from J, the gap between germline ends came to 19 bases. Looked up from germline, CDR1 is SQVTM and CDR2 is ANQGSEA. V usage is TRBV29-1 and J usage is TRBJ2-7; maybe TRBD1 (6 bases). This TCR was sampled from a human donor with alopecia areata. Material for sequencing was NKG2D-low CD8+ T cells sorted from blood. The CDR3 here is CSVERISGEKNEQYF. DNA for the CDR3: TGCAGCGTTGAACGGATCTCAGGGGAAAAGAACGAGCAGTACTTC.